This T cell receptor beta chain appears in the sequencing data of a study of blood T cells in healthy people across ages. Study outcomes and limitations: Investigators viewed diversity estimates from one million T cells as underestimates, the study reported. Greater diversity and more naive CD4+ cells were seen in long-lived donors than in aged donors.

Primed by a sample-barcoded 5' primer and a J-beta primer mix, a second PCR proceeded for 7 to 11 cycles. One entry per CDR3 protein, called by TCRdb with MiXCR from the 5' RACE reads. The repertoire holds some 800,000 distinct CDR3 sequences, approximately 44% seen once, with about a fifth in the top ten. This CDR3 is built from 15 residues. Germline lookup yields CDR1 SGHRS and CDR2 YFSETQ. Each donor was a healthy Caucasian individual from Russia, aged roughly 6 to 100. Each donor supplied 7.5 to 10 milliliters of peripheral blood. On this clonotype: The antigen is unknown.

J is TRBJ2-5 and V is TRBV5-1; 8 nucleotides agree with TRBD1. The J call is doubtful: the DNA matches TRBJ2-7 better. Sequencing was done on a sample of blood. The receptor's source is a man between 60 and 75 years old in good health. The CDR3 protein is CASTDVTGVIHEQYF. For the CDR3, the DNA is TGCGCCAGCACCGACGTGACAGGGGTAATTCACGAGCAGTACTTC.